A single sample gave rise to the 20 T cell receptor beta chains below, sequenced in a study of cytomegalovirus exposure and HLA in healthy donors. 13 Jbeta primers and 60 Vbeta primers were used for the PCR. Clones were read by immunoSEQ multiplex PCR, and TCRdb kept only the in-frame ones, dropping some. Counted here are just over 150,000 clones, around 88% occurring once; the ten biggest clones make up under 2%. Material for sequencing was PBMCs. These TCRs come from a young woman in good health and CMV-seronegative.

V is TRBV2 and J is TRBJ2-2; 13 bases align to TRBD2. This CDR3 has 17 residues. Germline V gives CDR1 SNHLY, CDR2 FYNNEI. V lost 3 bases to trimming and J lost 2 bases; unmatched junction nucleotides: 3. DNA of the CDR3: TGTGCCAGCAGTGATTCGGGACTAGCGGGAAACACCGGGGAGCTGTTTTTT. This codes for CASSDSGLAGNTGELFF.

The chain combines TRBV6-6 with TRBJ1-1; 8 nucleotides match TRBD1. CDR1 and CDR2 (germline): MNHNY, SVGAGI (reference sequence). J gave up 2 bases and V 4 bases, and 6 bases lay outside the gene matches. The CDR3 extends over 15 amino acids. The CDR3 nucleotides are TGTGCCAGCAGTTTCCCCGACAGGGGCAACACTGAAGCTTTCTTT. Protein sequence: CASSFPDRGNTEAFF.

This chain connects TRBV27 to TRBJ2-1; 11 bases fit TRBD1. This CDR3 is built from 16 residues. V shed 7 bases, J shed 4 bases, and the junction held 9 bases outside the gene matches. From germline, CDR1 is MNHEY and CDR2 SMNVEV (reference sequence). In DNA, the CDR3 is TGTGCCAGCACCTTTGGGACAGGGGGTAGGTACAATGAGCAGTTCTTC. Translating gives CASTFGTGGRYNEQFF.

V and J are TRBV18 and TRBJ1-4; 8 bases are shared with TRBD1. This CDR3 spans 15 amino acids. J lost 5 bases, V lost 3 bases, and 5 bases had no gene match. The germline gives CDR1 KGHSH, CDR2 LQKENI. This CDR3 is CASSPGTGSNEKLFF. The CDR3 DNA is TGTGCCAGCTCACCTGGGACAGGCTCAAATGAAAAACTGTTTTTT.

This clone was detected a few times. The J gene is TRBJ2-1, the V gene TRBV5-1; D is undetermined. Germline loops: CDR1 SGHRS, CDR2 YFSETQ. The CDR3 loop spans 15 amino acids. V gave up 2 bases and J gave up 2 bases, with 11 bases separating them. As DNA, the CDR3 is TGCGCCAGCAGCTTTGAGCCCACCACCTACAATGAGCAGTTCTTC. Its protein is CASSFEPTTYNEQFF.

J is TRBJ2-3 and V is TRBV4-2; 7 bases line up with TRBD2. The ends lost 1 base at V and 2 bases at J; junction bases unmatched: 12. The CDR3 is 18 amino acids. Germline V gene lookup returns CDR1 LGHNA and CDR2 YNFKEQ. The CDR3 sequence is CASSQGRGWGGATDTQYF. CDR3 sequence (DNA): TGTGCCAGCAGCCAAGGAAGGGGATGGGGAGGGGCCACAGATACGCAGTATTTT.

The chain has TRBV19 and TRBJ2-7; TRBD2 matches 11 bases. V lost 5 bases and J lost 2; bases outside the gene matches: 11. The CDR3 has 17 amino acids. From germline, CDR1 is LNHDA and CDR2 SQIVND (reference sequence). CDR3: CASSPGTSGVLAYEQYF. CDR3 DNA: TGTGCCAGTAGTCCCGGGACTAGCGGAGTTTTAGCCTACGAGCAGTACTTC.

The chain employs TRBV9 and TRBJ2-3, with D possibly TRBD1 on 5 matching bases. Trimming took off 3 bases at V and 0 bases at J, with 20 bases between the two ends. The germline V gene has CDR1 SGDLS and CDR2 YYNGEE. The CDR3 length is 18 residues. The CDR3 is CASSESVGVRFSTDTQYF. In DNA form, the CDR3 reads TGTGCCAGCAGCGAGTCAGTAGGGGTCCGCTTTAGCACAGATACGCAGTATTTT.

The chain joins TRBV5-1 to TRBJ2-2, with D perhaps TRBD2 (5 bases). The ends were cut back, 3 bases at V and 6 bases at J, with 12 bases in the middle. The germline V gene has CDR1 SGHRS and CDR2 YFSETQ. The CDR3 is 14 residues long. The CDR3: CASSSTLRAGELFF. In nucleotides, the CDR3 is TGCGCCAGCAGCTCCACATTGAGGGCCGGGGAGCTGTTTTTT.

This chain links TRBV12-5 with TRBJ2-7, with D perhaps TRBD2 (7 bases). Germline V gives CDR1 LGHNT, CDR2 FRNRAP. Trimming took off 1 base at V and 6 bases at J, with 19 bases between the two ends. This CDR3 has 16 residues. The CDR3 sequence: CASGLDGRGPRGEQYF. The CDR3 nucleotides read TGTGCTAGTGGTTTGGATGGGCGGGGGCCAAGAGGCGAGCAGTACTTC.

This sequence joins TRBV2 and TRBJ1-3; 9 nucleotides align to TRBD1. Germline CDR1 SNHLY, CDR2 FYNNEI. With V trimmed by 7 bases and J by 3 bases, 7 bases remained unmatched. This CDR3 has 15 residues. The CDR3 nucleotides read TGTGCCAGCACCCCGGACAGGGGAGTTGGAAACACCATATATTTT. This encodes CASTPDRGVGNTIYF.

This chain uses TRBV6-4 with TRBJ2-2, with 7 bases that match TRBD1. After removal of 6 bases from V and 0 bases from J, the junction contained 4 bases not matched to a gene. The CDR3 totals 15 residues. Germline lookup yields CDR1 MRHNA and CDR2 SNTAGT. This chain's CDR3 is CASSRDSSNTGELFF. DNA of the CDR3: TGTGCCAGCAGCCGGGACAGTTCGAACACCGGGGAGCTGTTTTTT.

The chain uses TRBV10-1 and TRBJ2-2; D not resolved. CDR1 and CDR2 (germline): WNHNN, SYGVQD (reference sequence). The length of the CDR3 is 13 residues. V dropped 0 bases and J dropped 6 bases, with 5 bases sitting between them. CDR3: CASSESNSGELFF. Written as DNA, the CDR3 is TGCGCCAGCAGTGAGTCCAATTCCGGGGAGCTGTTTTTT.

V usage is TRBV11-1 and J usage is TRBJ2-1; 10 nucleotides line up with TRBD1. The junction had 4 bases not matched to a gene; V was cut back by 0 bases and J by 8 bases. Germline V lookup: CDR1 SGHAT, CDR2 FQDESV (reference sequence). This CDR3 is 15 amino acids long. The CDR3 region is CASSLAGQGIDEQFF. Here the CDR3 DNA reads TGTGCCAGCAGCTTAGCGGGACAGGGGATCGATGAGCAGTTCTTC.

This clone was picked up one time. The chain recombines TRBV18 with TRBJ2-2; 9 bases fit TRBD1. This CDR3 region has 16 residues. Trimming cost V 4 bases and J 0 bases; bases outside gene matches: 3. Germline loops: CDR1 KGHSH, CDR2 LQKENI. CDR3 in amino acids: CASSLRTGANTGELFF. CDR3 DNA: TGTGCCAGCTCACTTAGGACAGGGGCGAACACCGGGGAGCTGTTTTTT.

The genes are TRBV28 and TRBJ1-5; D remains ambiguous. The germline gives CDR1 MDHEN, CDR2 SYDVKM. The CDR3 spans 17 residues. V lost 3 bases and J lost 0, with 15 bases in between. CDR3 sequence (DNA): TGTGCCAGCAGTTTGCCCCGCGGGCCGTATAGCAATCAGCCCCAGCATTTT. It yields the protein CASSLPRGPYSNQPQHF.

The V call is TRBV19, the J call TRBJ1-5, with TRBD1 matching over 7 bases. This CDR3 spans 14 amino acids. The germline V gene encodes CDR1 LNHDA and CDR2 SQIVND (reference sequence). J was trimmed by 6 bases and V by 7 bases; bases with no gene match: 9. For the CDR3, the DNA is TGTGCCAGTATGGAAGGGGGCTTGGGTCAGCCCCAGCATTTT. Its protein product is CASMEGGLGQPQHF.

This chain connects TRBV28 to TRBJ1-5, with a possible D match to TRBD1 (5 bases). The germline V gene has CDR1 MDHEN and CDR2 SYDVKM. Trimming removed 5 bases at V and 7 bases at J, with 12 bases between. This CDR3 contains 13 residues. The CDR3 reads CASSEQGPQPQHF. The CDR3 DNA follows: TGTGCCAGCAGTGAGCAGGGCCCCCAGCCCCAGCATTTT.

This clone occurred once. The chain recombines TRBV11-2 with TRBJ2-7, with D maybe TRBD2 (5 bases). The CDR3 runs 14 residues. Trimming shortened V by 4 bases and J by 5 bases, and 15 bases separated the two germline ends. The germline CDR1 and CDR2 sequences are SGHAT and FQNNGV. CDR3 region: CASSSATSSNEQYF. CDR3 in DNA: TGTGCCAGCAGCTCAGCAACTAGTAGCAACGAGCAGTACTTC.

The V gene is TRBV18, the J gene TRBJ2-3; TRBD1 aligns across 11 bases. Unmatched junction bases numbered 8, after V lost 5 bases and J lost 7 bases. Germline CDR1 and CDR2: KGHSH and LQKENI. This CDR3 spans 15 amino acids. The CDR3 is CASSFSGQGAYTQYF. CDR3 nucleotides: TGTGCCAGCTCATTCTCCGGACAGGGGGCTTATACGCAGTATTTT.